This TCR beta chain derives from a study of post-analysis software for immune sequencing data. Study background: The cohort encompassed relapsing-remitting, secondary progressive and progressive-relapsing multiple sclerosis disease courses.

cDNA libraries of TCR beta carried unique molecular identifiers. Researchers reported approximately 500,000 cDNA molecules coming from about 1 to 10 million T cells. TCRdb ran MiXCR on the PCR reads and lists one entry per CDR3 protein. The sample comprises some 370,000 distinct CDR3 sequences, less than 40% of which are singletons, and roughly 13% rests with the top ten. Findings and limits, study-wide: Five or six TRBV segments, including TRBV5-6, TRBV5-1 and TRBV20-1, were more frequent in patients than controls. Controls significantly exceeded multiple sclerosis patients in normalized Chao1 diversity. Clustering by F measure revealed strong co-clustering among samples prepared together in one batch.

Between the trimmed V and J ends, which lost 2 bases and 2 bases, there was a span of 11 bases. The V gene's germline CDR1 is SGHDT and CDR2 YYEEEE. This CDR3 region has 15 residues. Regarding this clonotype: Antigen unknown.

The sample taken for sequencing was blood. This chain uses TRBV5-6 with TRBJ1-5, with D possibly being TRBD1 (6 bases). The source of this sequence is a girl aged 5-17 years with multiple sclerosis. CDR3 nucleotides: TGTGCCAGCAGCTTAGGGGGGATGGGCAATCAGCCCCAGCATTTT. It codes for CASSLGGMGNQPQHF.